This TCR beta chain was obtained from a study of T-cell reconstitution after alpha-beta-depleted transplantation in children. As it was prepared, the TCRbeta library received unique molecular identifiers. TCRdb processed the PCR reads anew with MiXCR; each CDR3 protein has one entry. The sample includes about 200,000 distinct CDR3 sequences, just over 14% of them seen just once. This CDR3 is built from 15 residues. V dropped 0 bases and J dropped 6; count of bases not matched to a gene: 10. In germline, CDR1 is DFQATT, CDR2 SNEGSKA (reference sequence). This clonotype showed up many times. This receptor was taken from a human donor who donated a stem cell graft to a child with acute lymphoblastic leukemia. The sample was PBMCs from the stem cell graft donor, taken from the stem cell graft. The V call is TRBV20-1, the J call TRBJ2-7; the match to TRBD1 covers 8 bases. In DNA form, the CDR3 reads TGCAGTGCTAGAGATTCCGACAGGGGAGGAGGCGAGCAGTACTTC. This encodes CSARDSDRGGGEQYF.